The 6 T cell receptor beta chains reported below all come from one sample, sequenced in a study of human T cells and chemical hapten exposure. Regarding time point: healthy volunteer bleed at 2 weeks. Whole blood, unfractionated, served as the material for total RNA extraction. TCRdb re-derived calls from the RACE reads in MiXCR, one entry per CDR3 protein. Counted here are tens of thousands of distinct CDR3 sequences, about 8.7% occurring once; the ten biggest clones make up 2.5% to 3.5%. Input material: whole blood. Receptor source: a female donor in good health. Some clones in this sample may be carry-over from other donors' samples.

This clonotype was found many times. The V call is TRBV6-2 or TRBV6-3, the J call TRBJ1-4, with TRBD1 matching 10 bases. Trimming removed 5 bases from V and 6 bases from J; junction bases left unmatched: 9. Looked up from germline, CDR1 is MNHEY and CDR2 is SVGEGT. CDR3 length: 16 amino acids. The CDR3: CASSLDTGTGDEKLFF. Here the CDR3 DNA reads TGTGCCAGCAGTCTTGACACCGGGACAGGGGATGAAAAACTGTTTTTT.

This clonotype was seen more than once but under ten times. The chain is built from TRBV14 and TRBJ2-1; D remains ambiguous. The CDR3 contains 17 residues. The V gene's germline CDR1 is SGHDN and CDR2 FVKESK. Trimming took off 4 bases at V and 0 bases at J, with 16 bases between the two ends. This CDR3 reads CASSRIKNSNSYNEQFF. The CDR3 DNA sequence: TGTGCCAGCAGCCGGATTAAGAATTCCAACTCCTACAATGAGCAGTTCTTC.

DNA for the CDR3: TGTGCCAGCAGCGCCCCGACAGGGAACACTGAAGCTTTCTTT. Protein sequence: CASSAPTGNTEAFF. The gene calls are TRBV5-6 and TRBJ1-1, with D tentatively TRBD1 (6 bases). V was cut by 4 bases and J by 1 base, with 11 bases left in between. Germline loops: CDR1 SGHDT, CDR2 YYEEEE. This CDR3 region has 14 residues. Together with reference TRBV5-6 and TRBJ1-1, the CDR3 gives the full variable domain: DAGVTQSPTHLIKTRGQQVTLRCSPKSGHDTVSWYQQALGQGPQFIFQYYEEEERQRGNFPDRFSGHQFPNYSSELNVNALLLGDSALYLCASSAPTGNTEAFFGQGTRLTVV.

The J gene is TRBJ2-1, the V gene TRBV1; the D call of TRBD2 is as the table states it, not checked on the DNA. TRBV1 has pseudogene status. CDR3 length: 17 residues. CDR3 region: CTSSQGAAGGLFDEQFF. CDR3 in DNA: TGCACCAGCAGCCAAGGGGCAGCGGGAGGGCTTTTCGATGAGCAGTTCTTC.

This clonotype has only a few counts. The chain links TRBV7-2 to TRBJ2-7; possibly TRBD1 for D (6 bases). Germline loops: CDR1 SGHTA, CDR2 FQGNSA. Trimming pared 3 bases from V and 4 bases from J, leaving 19 bases between. CDR3 length equals 16 residues. CDR3 in amino acids: CASSLRNPLTGYEQYF. The CDR3 nucleotides are TGTGCCAGCAGCTTGAGGAATCCATTAACAGGGTACGAGCAGTACTTC.

This clonotype has ten or more counts. This chain uses TRBV28 with TRBJ1-6; the D is unclear. This CDR3 region has 14 residues. The V gene lost 6 bases and the J gene lost 0 bases, with 6 bases spanning the gap. Germline V lookup: CDR1 MDHEN, CDR2 SYDVKM. The DNA of the CDR3 is TGTGCCAGCAGCCCGAGCTCCTATAATTCACCCCTCCACTTT. Translating it yields CASSPSSYNSPLHF.